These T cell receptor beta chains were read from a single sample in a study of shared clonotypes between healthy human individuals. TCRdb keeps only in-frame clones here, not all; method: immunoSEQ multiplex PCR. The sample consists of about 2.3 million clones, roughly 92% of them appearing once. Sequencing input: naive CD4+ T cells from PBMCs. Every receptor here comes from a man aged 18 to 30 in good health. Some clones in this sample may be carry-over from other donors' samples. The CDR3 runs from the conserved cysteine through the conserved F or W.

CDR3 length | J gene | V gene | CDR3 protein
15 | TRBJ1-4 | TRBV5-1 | CASSPRGQVNEKLFF
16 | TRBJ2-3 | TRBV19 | CASSIWPSGSTDTQYF
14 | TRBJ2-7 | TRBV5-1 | CASSLSQRDYEQYF
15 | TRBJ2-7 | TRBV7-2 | CASSLGPDGRYEQYF
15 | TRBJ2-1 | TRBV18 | CASSLGQVVYNEQFF
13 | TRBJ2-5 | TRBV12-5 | CASGLVGWETQYF
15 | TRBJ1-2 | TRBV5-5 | CASSLATGGNYGYTF
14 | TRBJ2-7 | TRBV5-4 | CASSLNRGGTEQYF
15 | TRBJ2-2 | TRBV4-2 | CASSLNARGQRELFF
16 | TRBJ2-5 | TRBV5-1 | CASSLRLAVGQETQYF
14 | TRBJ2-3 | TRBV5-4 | CASSLAMSADTQYF
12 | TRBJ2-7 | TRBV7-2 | CASSLQFYEQYF
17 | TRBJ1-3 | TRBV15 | CATSRDRAVGTGNTIYF
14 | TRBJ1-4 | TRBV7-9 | CASSSGQGREKLFF
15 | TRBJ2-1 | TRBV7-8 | CASSLAFYGYNEQFF
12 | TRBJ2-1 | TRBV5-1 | CASSGINNEQFF
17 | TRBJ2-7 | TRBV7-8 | CASSFGLAGAGSYEQYF
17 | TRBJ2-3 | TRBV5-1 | CASSSYLAGSSTDTQYF
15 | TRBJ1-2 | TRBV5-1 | CASSLEGSAGYGYTF